These T cell receptor beta chains were read from a single sample in a study of T cells in Graves' hyperthyroidism and ophthalmopathy. One entry per CDR3 protein, called by TCRdb with MiXCR from the multiplex PCR reads. The repertoire holds approximately 510,000 distinct CDR3 sequences, with 20% to 25% as singletons. Specimen: blood. These receptors originate from a man younger than 30 with Graves' hyperthyroidism. The CDR3 runs from the conserved cysteine through the conserved F or W. Some rows have no size entry. The others give once, few or many, or a class for an expanded clone.

J gene | clone size | V gene | CDR3 protein
TRBJ2-2 | - | TRBV20-1 | CSARPWGRGGNGELFF
TRBJ1-5 | many | TRBV30 | CAWSTGRGNQPQHF
TRBJ2-5 | many | TRBV7-9 | CASRLLYGTQYF
TRBJ1-1 | many | TRBV12-3/TRBV12-4 | CASSWGGANTEAFF
TRBJ2-2 | - | TRBV6-1 | CASIKGLAGNTGELFF
TRBJ2-7 | few | TRBV4-1 | CASSQFQRGPYEQYF
TRBJ2-7 | few | TRBV5-1 | CASSPSKTGRTYEQYF
TRBJ2-7 | - | TRBV28 | CASSFLTDSPGDEQYF
TRBJ1-2 | - | TRBV6-1 | CASRDTATIYGYTF
TRBJ2-7 | many | TRBV6-1 | CASSDGWGTSYEQYF
TRBJ2-2 | - | TRBV15 | CATSREKGFTGELFF
TRBJ1-2 | many | TRBV24-1 | CATSDPGRDYGYTF
TRBJ1-5 | - | TRBV10-2 | CASSAGYQPQHF
TRBJ1-5 | many | TRBV12-3/TRBV12-4 | CASSFLGAGQPQHF
TRBJ1-1 | - | TRBV14 | CASSQDNGGAGWNTEAFF
TRBJ1-5 | many | TRBV6-5 | CASSSNGQPQHF
TRBJ1-1 | many | TRBV6-5 | CASSYANSLWAFF
TRBJ1-2 | many | TRBV10-3 | CAISTGYTF
TRBJ2-5 | - | TRBV28 | CASSSAGAVETQYF
TRBJ2-7 | many | TRBV28 | CASSSAGGPDEQYF
TRBJ2-5 | many | TRBV28 | CASSLGQGVQETQYF
TRBJ2-7 | - | TRBV9 | CASSVAGVSSYEQYF
TRBJ2-5 | many | TRBV20-1 | CSARDGETQYF
TRBJ1-1 | - | TRBV12-3/TRBV12-4 | CASSPPAGARTEAFF
TRBJ1-5 | many | TRBV19 | CASSGPFQPQHF
TRBJ2-4 | many | TRBV20-1 | CSAREEAGGNIQYF
TRBJ1-5 | many | TRBV7-2 | CASSRAGGRNQPQHF
TRBJ1-1 | many | TRBV7-2 | CASSLLGGGGTEAFF
TRBJ1-1 | - | TRBV9 | CASSGDTANTEAFF
TRBJ2-2 | many | TRBV27 | CASSFAVNTGELFF
TRBJ1-1 | few | TRBV4-1 | CASSPETGMNTEAFF
TRBJ2-7 | many | TRBV19 | CASEGQGREQYF
TRBJ2-7 | many | TRBV6-1 | CASSERGDEQYF
TRBJ2-7 | many | TRBV6-1 | CASRRVGEGAYEQYF
TRBJ1-1 | few | TRBV6-1 | CASRGGQGPEAFF
TRBJ1-5 | many | TRBV28 | CASIHKLGAGQPQHF
TRBJ2-2 | - | TRBV20-1 | CSAMVGGATGELFF
TRBJ2-5 | few | TRBV11-2 | CASSLGSGLGVYQETQYF
TRBJ1-1 | - | TRBV19 | CASSPMGPAKAFF
TRBJ2-7 | - | TRBV30 | CAWSPGGTASYEQYF
TRBJ1-5 | few | TRBV4-1 | CASSPRVGVSNQPQHF
TRBJ1-5 | many | TRBV6-2/TRBV6-3 | CASRPRTGKDGDNQPQHF
TRBJ1-2 | - | TRBV6-1 | CASSEFGRNYGYTF
TRBJ1-2 | many | TRBV6-5 | CASSSRQLLNYGYTF